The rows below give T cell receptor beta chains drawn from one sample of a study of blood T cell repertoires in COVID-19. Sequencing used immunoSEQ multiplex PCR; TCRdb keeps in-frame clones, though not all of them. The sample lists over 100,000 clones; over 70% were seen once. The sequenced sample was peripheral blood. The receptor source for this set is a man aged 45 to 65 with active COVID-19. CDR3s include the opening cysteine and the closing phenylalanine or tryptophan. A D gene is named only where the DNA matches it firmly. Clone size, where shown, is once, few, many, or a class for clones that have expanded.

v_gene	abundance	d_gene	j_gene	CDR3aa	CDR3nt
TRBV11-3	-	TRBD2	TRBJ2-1	CASSLLADNEQFF	TGTGCCAGCAGCTTACTAGCGGACAATGAGCAGTTCTTC
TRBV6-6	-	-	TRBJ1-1	CASRGGQLNTEAFF	TGTGCCAGCAGGGGCGGACAGTTGAACACTGAAGCTTTCTTT
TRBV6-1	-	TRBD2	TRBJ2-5	CASSEKSGGQETQYF	TGTGCCAGCAGTGAAAAATCGGGGGGCCAAGAGACCCAGTACTTC
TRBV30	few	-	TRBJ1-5	CALGGRGWDQPQHF	TGTGCCTTGGGCGGTAGGGGCTGGGATCAGCCCCAGCATTTT
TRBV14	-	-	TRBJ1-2	CASSPREGSGYTF	TGTGCCAGCAGCCCCCGAGAGGGTAGTGGCTACACCTTC
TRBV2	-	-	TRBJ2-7	CASRPGTSGRKYF	TGTGCCAGCAGGCCCGGGACATCGGGTCGAAAGTACTTC
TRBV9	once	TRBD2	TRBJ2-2	CASSVGSGGANTGELFF	TGTGCCAGCAGCGTAGGTAGCGGGGGGGCTAACACCGGGGAGCTGTTTTTT
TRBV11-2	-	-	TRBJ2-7	CASSLDSGSPYEQYF	TGTGCCAGCAGCTTAGACAGCGGCAGCCCCTACGAGCAGTACTTC
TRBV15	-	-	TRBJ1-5	CATGIGGGNQPQHF	TGTGCCACCGGGATCGGGGGAGGCAATCAGCCCCAGCATTTT
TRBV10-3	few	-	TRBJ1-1	CAISERTAGNTEAFF	TGTGCCATCAGTGAGAGGACGGCGGGGAACACTGAAGCTTTCTTT
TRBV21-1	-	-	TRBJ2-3	CASSKERLAGPTDTQYF	TGTGCCAGCAGCAAAGAGAGGCTAGCGGGGCCCACAGATACGCAGTATTTT
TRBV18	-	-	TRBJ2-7	CASSLGRGAYEQYF	TGTGCCAGCTCACTAGGCAGGGGGGCCTACGAGCAGTACTTC
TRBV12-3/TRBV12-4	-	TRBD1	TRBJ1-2	CASSRSGGWGYTF	TGTGCCAGCAGTCGATCAGGGGGCTGGGGCTACACCTTC
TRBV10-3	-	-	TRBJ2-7	CAISPYEDYEQYF	TGTGCCATCAGCCCTTACGAGGACTACGAGCAGTACTTC
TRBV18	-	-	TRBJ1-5	CASSPGAGNQPQHF	TGTGCCAGCTCACCAGGGGCAGGGAATCAGCCCCAGCATTTT
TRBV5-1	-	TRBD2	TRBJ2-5	CASSREAGGPETQYF	TGCGCCAGCAGCCGGGAGGCGGGGGGGCCGGAGACCCAGTACTTC
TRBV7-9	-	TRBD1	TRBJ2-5	CASNVRGSGETQYF	TGTGCCAGCAACGTCAGGGGGTCGGGTGAGACCCAGTACTTC
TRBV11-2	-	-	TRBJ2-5	CASSSIRGGAETQYF	TGTGCCAGCAGCTCGATCAGGGGTGGCGCGGAGACCCAGTACTTC
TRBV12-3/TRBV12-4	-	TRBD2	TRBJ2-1	CASSMIAGGEQFF	TGTGCCAGCAGTATGATAGCGGGGGGTGAGCAGTTCTTC
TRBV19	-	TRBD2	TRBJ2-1	CASRPRGGIYNEQFF	TGTGCCAGTAGGCCACGGGGGGGGATTTACAATGAGCAGTTCTTC
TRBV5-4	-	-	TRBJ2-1	CASSLARGYNEQFF	TGTGCCAGCAGCTTGGCCCGGGGGTACAATGAGCAGTTCTTC
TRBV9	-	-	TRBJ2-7	CASSVDPGNYEQYF	TGTGCCAGCAGCGTAGATCCAGGGAACTACGAGCAGTACTTC
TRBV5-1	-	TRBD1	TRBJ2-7	CASSPPTGEVGEQYF	TGCGCCAGCAGCCCCCCGACAGGGGAGGTGGGCGAGCAGTACTTC
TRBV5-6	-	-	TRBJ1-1	CASSLGPGGLHTEAFF	TGTGCCAGCAGCTTGGGTCCGGGGGGATTACACACTGAAGCTTTCTTT
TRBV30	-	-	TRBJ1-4	CAWSRGRGLNEKLFF	TGTGCCTGGAGTAGAGGACGGGGACTAAATGAAAAACTGTTTTTT
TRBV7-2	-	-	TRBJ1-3	CASSFRWSSSGNTIYF	TGTGCCAGCAGCTTTAGATGGTCGAGCTCTGGAAACACCATATATTTT
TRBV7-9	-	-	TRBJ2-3	CASIGGRGGSTDTQYF	TGTGCCAGCATTGGTGGGCGGGGCGGTAGCACAGATACGCAGTATTTT
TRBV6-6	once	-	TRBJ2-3	CASSPPKGGGGTDTQYF	TGTGCCAGCAGTCCGCCCAAGGGAGGCGGTGGCACAGATACGCAGTATTTT
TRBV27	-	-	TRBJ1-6	CASGRGRNSPLHF	TGTGCCAGTGGAAGAGGTAGAAATTCACCCCTCCACTTT
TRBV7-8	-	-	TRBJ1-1	CASSLSGPTEAFF	TGTGCCAGCAGCTTATCAGGGCCCACTGAAGCTTTCTTT
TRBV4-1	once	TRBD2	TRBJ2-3	CASSQRGGTDTQYF	TGCGCCAGCAGCCAGCGGGGGGGCACAGATACGCAGTATTTT
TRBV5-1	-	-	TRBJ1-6	CARSTNPNSPLHF	TGCGCCAGGAGCACAAACCCCAATTCACCCCTCCACTTT
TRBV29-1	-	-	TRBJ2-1	CSVDNSGYNEQFF	TGCAGCGTTGATAATAGCGGATACAATGAGCAGTTCTTC
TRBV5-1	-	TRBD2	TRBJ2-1	CASSFRLAGGYNEQFF	TGCGCCAGCAGCTTCCGACTAGCGGGGGGCTACAATGAGCAGTTCTTC
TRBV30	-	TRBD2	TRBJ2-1	CAWSVLAGMEFF	TGTGCCTGGAGTGTGCTAGCGGGGATGGAGTTCTTC